This record covers a single T cell receptor beta chain. This sample was taken from a study of shared clonotypes between healthy human individuals. The repertoire was sequenced with immunoSEQ multiplex PCR; TCRdb's copy has only in-frame clones and lacks some. The sample includes about 690,000 clones, 80% to 95% seen only once; the top ten take 34%. The CDR3 is made up of 13 amino acids. V trimming: 5 bases; J trimming: 7 bases; junction bases outside the gene matches: 7. From germline, CDR1 is LNHDA and CDR2 SQIVND (reference sequence). The receptor was isolated from a man between 18 and 35 years old in good health. Some clones in this sample may be carry-over from other donors' samples. The chain links TRBV19 to TRBJ1-2; 7 nucleotides agree with TRBD1. Specimen: memory CD8+ T cells from PBMCs. Subset in this sample: CD45RO+ cells pooled with CCR7-negative TemRA cells. The chain's CDR3 is CASSGDRVAGYTF. DNA for the CDR3: TGTGCCAGTAGTGGCGACAGGGTGGCTGGCTACACCTTC.